One and the same sample provided the 9 T cell receptor beta chains below, sequenced in a study of blood T cell repertoires in COVID-19. The assay was immunoSEQ multiplex PCR, and TCRdb's table has in-frame clones only and misses some. The sample shows under 150,000 clones, around 82% of them seen only once. Sequenced material: peripheral blood. These TCRs come from a man in his 60s with acute or convalescent COVID-19.

The chain combines TRBV6-5 with TRBJ2-5; maybe TRBD1 (5 bases). V was cut by 5 bases and J by 3 bases, with 10 bases left in between. CDR1 is MNHEY, CDR2 SVGAGI, per germline. The CDR3 sequence is 13 residues long. CDR3 in amino acids: CASSPTEKETQYF. The CDR3 DNA sequence: TGTGCCAGCAGTCCGACAGAAAAAGAGACCCAGTACTTC.

The rearrangement joins TRBV30 to TRBJ1-6; TRBD1 matches at 7 bases. Germline V gene data show CDR1 as GTSNPN and CDR2 as SVGIG (reference sequence). J was trimmed by 7 bases and V by 4 bases; bases with no gene match: 13. The CDR3 is 16 residues long. Here the CDR3 DNA reads TGTGCCTGGACAATAGCAGGGGGACCCCGAAATTCACCCCTCCACTTT. Protein: CAWTIAGGPRNSPLHF. Drawing the rest from reference TRBV30 and TRBJ1-6, the complete variable domain is SQTIHQWPATLVQPVGSPLSLECTVEGTSNPNLYWYRQAAGRGLQLLFYSVGIGQISSEVPQNLSASRPQDRQFILSSKKLLLSDSGFYLCAWTIAGGPRNSPLHFGNGTRLTVT.

The chain recombines TRBV18 with TRBJ1-2, with D perhaps TRBD1 (5 bases). This CDR3 spans 20 amino acids. The V end was cut by 1 base, the J end by 4 bases, with 28 bases between. Germline V gene sequence: CDR1 KGHSH, CDR2 LQKENI. CDR3 nucleotide sequence: TGTGCCAGCTCACCACGCTTTTCTATGGGGCCGACACTAACTTTCTATGGCTACACCTTC. Its translation: CASSPRFSMGPTLTFYGYTF.

CDR3 in amino acids: CASSGLAGVYEQYF. The CDR3 DNA is TGTGCCAGCAGCGGACTAGCGGGAGTCTACGAGCAGTACTTC. The V and J genes are TRBV28 and TRBJ2-7; 13 positions agree with TRBD2. Losses at the gene ends were 6 bases for V and 3 bases for J; bases not matched to a gene: 2. This CDR3 comprises 14 residues. Germline CDR1 is MDHEN and CDR2 is SYDVKM.

The count of this clone is one. J is TRBJ1-2 and V is TRBV12-3 or TRBV12-4, with D perhaps TRBD1 (6 bases). This CDR3 spans 13 amino acids. V lost 6 bases and J lost 1, with 9 bases in between. In DNA form, the CDR3 reads TGTGCCAGCAGGAAGGACAGTAACTATGGCTACACCTTC. It encodes CASRKDSNYGYTF.

The chain uses TRBV4-1 and TRBJ2-3; D remains ambiguous. The germline gives CDR1 MGHRA, CDR2 YSYEKL. Trimming pared 0 bases from V and 0 bases from J, leaving 10 bases between. This CDR3 is 16 amino acids long. The DNA for the CDR3 is TGCGCCAGCAGCCAAGATTCTGCGGCCAGCACAGATACGCAGTATTTT. This sequence encodes CASSQDSAASTDTQYF.

V and J are TRBV7-9 and TRBJ2-1, with 12 bases fitting TRBD2. The CDR3 runs to 16 residues. The ends lost 4 bases at V and 4 bases at J; junction bases unmatched: 5. Germline loops: CDR1 SEHNR, CDR2 FQNEAQ (reference sequence). CDR3 DNA: TGTGCCAGCAGCTCACCAGGACTAGCGGGATACAATGAGCAGTTCTTC. It translates to CASSSPGLAGYNEQFF.

The chain combines TRBV9 with TRBJ2-3, with D perhaps TRBD2 (5 bases). The germline V gene encodes CDR1 SGDLS and CDR2 YYNGEE. The germline V and J ends were trimmed by 0 bases and 5 bases, with 19 bases remaining between them. This CDR3 spans 17 amino acids. CDR3 region: CASSVEGLALWGDTQYF. The CDR3 nucleotides read TGTGCCAGCAGCGTAGAGGGCCTAGCATTGTGGGGAGATACGCAGTATTTT.

The V and J genes are TRBV28 and TRBJ2-1, with TRBD2 identical over 9 bases. The CDR3 consists of 16 residues. V was pared by 4 bases and J by 6 bases, with 10 bases of the junction left unmatched. Germline V gene data show CDR1 as MDHEN and CDR2 as SYDVKM. CDR3 amino acids: CASSSTVAGEVNEQFF. In DNA, the CDR3 is TGTGCCAGCAGTTCTACCGTAGCGGGAGAAGTCAATGAGCAGTTCTTC.